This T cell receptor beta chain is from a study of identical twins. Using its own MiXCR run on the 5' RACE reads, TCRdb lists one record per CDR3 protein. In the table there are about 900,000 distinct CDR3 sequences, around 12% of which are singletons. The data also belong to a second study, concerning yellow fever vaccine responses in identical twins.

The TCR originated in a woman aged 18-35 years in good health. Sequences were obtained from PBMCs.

The CDR3 spells CAISRTGDQRGYTF. CDR3 bases: TGTGCCATCAGCAGGACAGGGGATCAGCGGGGCTACACCTTC. This chain joins TRBV10-3 and TRBJ1-2; 9 positions match TRBD1. Germline CDR1 and CDR2: ENHRY and SYGVKD. This CDR3 comprises 14 residues. V shed 6 bases and J 8 bases; nucleotides not matched to a gene: 10.